Listed below are T cell receptor beta chains from one sample, sequenced in a study of tumor-infiltrating lymphocytes in primary liver carcinoma. TCRdb itself ran the multiplex PCR reads through MiXCR, one entry per CDR3 protein. Of around 70,000 distinct CDR3 sequences listed, about 72% are singletons. Source material: liver tumor tissue from sampling region 4. Receptors were obtained from a middle-aged man with primary liver carcinoma and hepatitis B virus infection. CDR3s include the opening cysteine and the closing phenylalanine or tryptophan. A D gene is named only where the DNA matches it firmly. Only some rows state a clone size, as once, few, many or a class for expanded clones.

j_call: TRBJ2-7
clone_size: -
cdr3_length: 16
v_call: TRBV6-5
d_call: -
cdr3_aa: CVSRGSDGMRDYEQYF
cdr3_nt: TGTGTCTCCAGGGGGTCGGATGGGATGCGGGACTACGAGCAGTACTTC

j_call: TRBJ2-5
clone_size: -
cdr3_length: 16
v_call: TRBV28
d_call: TRBD1
cdr3_aa: CASRLPGGMYQETQYF
cdr3_nt: TGTGCCAGCAGATTGCCAGGGGGCATGTACCAAGAGACCCAGTACTTC

j_call: TRBJ1-6
clone_size: many
cdr3_length: 15
v_call: TRBV6-6
d_call: -
cdr3_aa: CASSYSGGSNSPLHF
cdr3_nt: TGTGCCAGCAGTTACTCAGGAGGGTCTAATTCACCCCTCCACTTT

j_call: TRBJ1-1
clone_size: -
cdr3_length: 15
v_call: TRBV11-2
d_call: -
cdr3_aa: CASKLAGSPNTEAFF
cdr3_nt: TGTGCTAGCAAGTTAGCAGGATCCCCGAACACTGAAGCTTTCTTT

j_call: TRBJ2-7
clone_size: many
cdr3_length: 13
v_call: TRBV10-3
d_call: -
cdr3_aa: CAISERKDYEQYF
cdr3_nt: TGTGCCATCAGTGAGAGGAAAGATTACGAGCAGTACTTC

j_call: TRBJ1-5
clone_size: -
cdr3_length: 15
v_call: TRBV6-1
d_call: -
cdr3_aa: CASSEAVREVQPQHF
cdr3_nt: TGTGCCAGCAGTGAAGCCGTAAGAGAGGTTCAACCCCAGCATTTT

j_call: TRBJ2-5
clone_size: -
cdr3_length: 16
v_call: TRBV4-1
d_call: -
cdr3_aa: CASSRLPQGGRETQYF
cdr3_nt: TGCGCCAGCAGCCGGCTCCCACAAGGGGGGCGTGAGACCCAGTACTTC

j_call: TRBJ2-7
clone_size: -
cdr3_length: 16
v_call: TRBV28
d_call: TRBD1
cdr3_aa: CASSLSWDRESNEQYF
cdr3_nt: TGTGCCAGCAGTTTATCGTGGGACAGGGAATCTAACGAGCAGTACTTC

j_call: TRBJ2-1
clone_size: -
cdr3_length: 16
v_call: TRBV14
d_call: -
cdr3_aa: CTSSQAGQDRHNEQFF
cdr3_nt: TGTACCAGCAGTCAAGCTGGCCAGGACCGCCACAATGAGCAGTTCTTC

j_call: TRBJ2-4
clone_size: once
cdr3_length: 14
v_call: TRBV13
d_call: -
cdr3_aa: CVSSLWLRDSRFRF
cdr3_nt: TGTGTCAGCAGCTTATGGTTGCGGGACTCCAGGTTTCGCTTC

j_call: TRBJ1-2
clone_size: -
cdr3_length: 14
v_call: TRBV6-6
d_call: TRBD1
cdr3_aa: CASIQTGGNYGYTF
cdr3_nt: TGTGCTAGCATCCAGACAGGGGGCAACTATGGCTACACCTTC

j_call: TRBJ1-5
clone_size: -
cdr3_length: 14
v_call: TRBV12-3/TRBV12-4
d_call: -
cdr3_aa: CAGSFGEGEGPQHF
cdr3_nt: TGTGCCGGCAGTTTTGGGGAGGGCGAGGGGCCCCAGCACTTT

j_call: TRBJ2-5
clone_size: many
cdr3_length: 14
v_call: TRBV6-1
d_call: -
cdr3_aa: CATDGAGIQETQYF
cdr3_nt: TGTGCCACCGACGGTGCAGGGATCCAAGAGACCCAGTACTTC

j_call: TRBJ2-3
clone_size: -
cdr3_length: 15
v_call: TRBV6-6
d_call: -
cdr3_aa: CASRPGTDSNQPQYF
cdr3_nt: TGTGCCAGCAGACCAGGGACGGATAGCAATCAGCCCCAGTATTTT

j_call: TRBJ2-2
clone_size: -
cdr3_length: 15
v_call: TRBV4-2
d_call: -
cdr3_aa: CASSQGDSHTGEMFF
cdr3_nt: TGTGCCAGTAGCCAAGGTGACAGCCACACCGGGGAGATGTTTTTT

j_call: TRBJ2-2
clone_size: -
cdr3_length: 15
v_call: TRBV6-5
d_call: TRBD2
cdr3_aa: CTSSPLAGDTGELFF
cdr3_nt: TGTACCAGCAGTCCCTTAGCGGGAGACACCGGGGAGCTGTTTTTT

j_call: TRBJ2-7
clone_size: -
cdr3_length: 17
v_call: TRBV5-5
d_call: TRBD2
cdr3_aa: CASSLALAGGGSYGRYF
cdr3_nt: TGTGCCAGCAGCTTGGCGCTAGCGGGAGGAGGCTCCTACGGGCGGTACTTC

j_call: TRBJ2-1
clone_size: once
cdr3_length: 16
v_call: TRBV4-2
d_call: TRBD2
cdr3_aa: CASGVTGTSWDSEQFF
cdr3_nt: TGTGCCAGCGGCGTAACAGGGACTAGCTGGGACAGTGAGCAGTTCTTC

j_call: TRBJ1-5
clone_size: -
cdr3_length: 13
v_call: TRBV12-3/TRBV12-4
d_call: -
cdr3_aa: CGSSQQGGQPQHF
cdr3_nt: TGTGGCAGTAGCCAACAGGGTGGGCAGCCCCAGCATTTT

j_call: TRBJ1-5
clone_size: many
cdr3_length: 14
v_call: TRBV7-9
d_call: -
cdr3_aa: CASSPGGNNQPQHF
cdr3_nt: TGTGCCAGCAGCCCCGGGGGGAACAATCAGCCCCAGCATTTT

j_call: TRBJ2-1
clone_size: -
cdr3_length: 16
v_call: TRBV11-2
d_call: TRBD2
cdr3_aa: CAGISGLVGVRLEDGF
cdr3_nt: TGTGCCGGCATCTCCGGACTAGTGGGAGTTCGCCTGGAAGATGGCTTC

j_call: TRBJ1-1
clone_size: -
cdr3_length: 17
v_call: TRBV5-1
d_call: TRBD1
cdr3_aa: CASSQETGGGANTEAFF
cdr3_nt: TGCGCTAGCAGCCAGGAGACAGGGGGCGGAGCTAACACTGAAGCTTTCTTT

j_call: TRBJ1-2
clone_size: -
cdr3_length: 15
v_call: TRBV4-1
d_call: -
cdr3_aa: CASSLSYTQNYGYTF
cdr3_nt: TGCGCCAGCAGCCTGAGCTATACCCAAAACTACGGCTACACCTTC

j_call: TRBJ2-3
clone_size: -
cdr3_length: 18
v_call: TRBV12-3/TRBV12-4
d_call: TRBD2
cdr3_aa: CASSLETSGSWGADTQYF
cdr3_nt: TGTGCCAGCAGCCTTGAGACTAGCGGGAGTTGGGGCGCAGATACGCAGTATTTT

j_call: TRBJ2-7
clone_size: -
cdr3_length: 18
v_call: TRBV6-7
d_call: TRBD2
cdr3_aa: CASSYSSLLAGGRYEQYF
cdr3_nt: TGTGCCAGCAGTTACTCTAGTTTACTAGCGGGAGGGCGGTACGAACAGTACTTC

j_call: TRBJ2-2
clone_size: many
cdr3_length: 13
v_call: TRBV12-5
d_call: -
cdr3_aa: CASGLVGSGELFF
cdr3_nt: TGTGCTAGTGGTTTGGTGGGCTCCGGGGAGCTGTTTTTT

j_call: TRBJ2-1
clone_size: once
cdr3_length: 17
v_call: TRBV11-2
d_call: TRBD2
cdr3_aa: CASSPRAGGLPYNEQFF
cdr3_nt: TGTGCCAGCAGCCCAAGGGCGGGGGGACTTCCCTACAATGAGCAGTTCTTC

j_call: TRBJ2-7
clone_size: -
cdr3_length: 14
v_call: TRBV6-2/TRBV6-3
d_call: -
cdr3_aa: CANSLGREVDKQYF
cdr3_nt: TGTGCCAACAGCCTGGGGCGGGAAGTCGACAAGCAGTACTTC

j_call: TRBJ1-3
clone_size: -
cdr3_length: 14
v_call: TRBV9
d_call: -
cdr3_aa: CASSVAVAGNTIYF
cdr3_nt: TGTGCCAGCAGCGTAGCGGTCGCAGGAAACACCATATATTTT

j_call: TRBJ2-1
clone_size: -
cdr3_length: 13
v_call: TRBV12-3/TRBV12-4
d_call: TRBD2
cdr3_aa: CASSPTSANKQFF
cdr3_nt: TGTGCCAGCAGTCCGACTAGCGCCAATAAGCAATTCTTC

j_call: TRBJ2-3
clone_size: -
cdr3_length: 14
v_call: TRBV20-1
d_call: -
cdr3_aa: CSAGPAGGIDTQYF
cdr3_nt: TGCAGTGCGGGGCCAGCAGGAGGTATAGATACGCAGTATTTT

j_call: TRBJ2-6
clone_size: -
cdr3_length: 15
v_call: TRBV19
d_call: -
cdr3_aa: CASSLQGSGANVLSF
cdr3_nt: TGTGCCAGTAGTCTACAGGGTTCTGGGGCCAACGTCCTGAGTTTC

j_call: TRBJ1-1
clone_size: once
cdr3_length: 15
v_call: TRBV6-1
d_call: -
cdr3_aa: CASSENDSGSTEAFF
cdr3_nt: TGTGCCAGCAGTGAAAACGATTCGGGATCCACTGAAGCTTTCTTT

j_call: TRBJ2-3
clone_size: many
cdr3_length: 14
v_call: TRBV5-5
d_call: TRBD2
cdr3_aa: CASSPGGSTDTQYF
cdr3_nt: TGTGCCAGCAGCCCGGGGGGGAGCACAGATACGCAGTATTTT

j_call: TRBJ2-1
clone_size: once
cdr3_length: 17
v_call: TRBV6-5
d_call: -
cdr3_aa: CASSYSSSGTSYNEQLF
cdr3_nt: TGTGCCAGCAGTTACTCATCTAGTGGGACCTCCTACAATGAGCAGTTATTC

j_call: TRBJ2-3
clone_size: -
cdr3_length: 13
v_call: TRBV14
d_call: -
cdr3_aa: CASSFSCADMQYF
cdr3_nt: TGTGCCAGCAGCTTTAGCTGTGCAGATATGCAGTATTTT

j_call: TRBJ2-7
clone_size: -
cdr3_length: 16
v_call: TRBV6-1
d_call: -
cdr3_aa: CASSEGQAGPSYKEYF
cdr3_nt: TGTGCCAGCAGCGAAGGCCAGGCAGGCCCCTCCTACAAGGAGTACTTC

j_call: TRBJ2-2
clone_size: -
cdr3_length: 15
v_call: TRBV12-3/TRBV12-4
d_call: -
cdr3_aa: CAGSLGEGATGELFF
cdr3_nt: TGTGCCGGCAGTTTGGGAGAGGGCGCGACCGGGGAGCTGTTTTTT

j_call: TRBJ1-2
clone_size: many
cdr3_length: 14
v_call: TRBV7-9
d_call: -
cdr3_aa: CASSRDGLNYGYTF
cdr3_nt: TGTGCCAGCAGCCGGGACGGATTGAACTATGGCTACACCTTC

j_call: TRBJ2-7
clone_size: -
cdr3_length: 15
v_call: TRBV7-8
d_call: -
cdr3_aa: CANSLTDGLSYEQYF
cdr3_nt: TGTGCCAACAGCCTGACTGATGGGCTTTCATACGAGCAGTATTTC

j_call: TRBJ2-6
clone_size: many
cdr3_length: 14
v_call: TRBV5-1
d_call: -
cdr3_aa: CASSFDIGANVLTF
cdr3_nt: TGCGCCAGCAGCTTTGACATTGGGGCCAACGTCCTGACTTTC

j_call: TRBJ2-3
clone_size: -
cdr3_length: 16
v_call: TRBV5-1
d_call: TRBD1
cdr3_aa: CASSRQQGAYTGTQYF
cdr3_nt: TGCGCCAGCAGCCGGCAACAGGGGGCTTACACAGGTACGCAGTACTTT

j_call: TRBJ2-7
clone_size: -
cdr3_length: 13
v_call: TRBV7-6
d_call: -
cdr3_aa: CASSLGSGYEQYF
cdr3_nt: TGTGCCAGCAGCTTAGGGTCCGGGTACGAGCAGTACTTC

j_call: TRBJ2-1
clone_size: -
cdr3_length: 13
v_call: TRBV29-1
d_call: -
cdr3_aa: CSVGGPADNEQFF
cdr3_nt: TGCAGCGTCGGGGGACCAGCGGACAATGAGCAGTTCTTC

j_call: TRBJ1-4
clone_size: -
cdr3_length: 14
v_call: TRBV6-1
d_call: -
cdr3_aa: CASSGEGANDKLFF
cdr3_nt: TGTGCCAGTAGTGGGGAAGGGGCGAATGATAAACTGTTTTTT

j_call: TRBJ1-2
clone_size: many
cdr3_length: 15
v_call: TRBV6-6
d_call: -
cdr3_aa: CASSYSLGELDGYTF
cdr3_nt: TGTGCCAGCAGTTACTCGCTGGGGGAATTGGATGGCTACACCTTC

j_call: TRBJ1-1
clone_size: many
cdr3_length: 14
v_call: TRBV29-1
d_call: TRBD1
cdr3_aa: CSVEGHRGRAEAFF
cdr3_nt: TGCAGCGTTGAAGGTCACAGGGGAAGGGCTGAAGCTTTCTTT

j_call: TRBJ1-1
clone_size: once
cdr3_length: 15
v_call: TRBV6-5
d_call: -
cdr3_aa: CDSSYAGDGAGVAFF
cdr3_nt: TGTGATAGCAGTTACGCAGGGGACGGAGCGGGAGTAGCTTTCTTT

j_call: TRBJ2-5
clone_size: many
cdr3_length: 14
v_call: TRBV12-3/TRBV12-4
d_call: -
cdr3_aa: CASSLVQVQETQYF
cdr3_nt: TGTGCCAGCAGTTTAGTTCAGGTCCAAGAGACCCAGTACTTC

j_call: TRBJ2-1
clone_size: -
cdr3_length: 15
v_call: TRBV10-2
d_call: -
cdr3_aa: CASNAGQSSYNEQFF
cdr3_nt: TGTGCCAGCAATGCGGGGCAGAGCTCCTACAATGAGCAGTTCTTC

j_call: TRBJ2-7
clone_size: medium-sized
cdr3_length: 13
v_call: TRBV29-1
d_call: TRBD2
cdr3_aa: CSVDMASGYEQYF
cdr3_nt: TGCAGCGTTGACATGGCTAGCGGTTACGAGCAGTACTTC

j_call: TRBJ2-7
clone_size: -
cdr3_length: 12
v_call: TRBV12-3/TRBV12-4
d_call: TRBD1
cdr3_aa: CAIRRQGDEQYF
cdr3_nt: TGTGCCATTAGACGACAGGGCGACGAGCAGTACTTC

j_call: TRBJ2-1
clone_size: -
cdr3_length: 13
v_call: TRBV14
d_call: -
cdr3_aa: CASSLRMVGERFF
cdr3_nt: TGTGCCAGCAGCCTACGAATGGTGGGTGAGCGGTTCTTC

j_call: TRBJ2-2
clone_size: -
cdr3_length: 12
v_call: TRBV7-8
d_call: -
cdr3_aa: CASIFRVGELFF
cdr3_nt: TGTGCCAGCATCTTTAGAGTGGGGGAGCTGTTTTTT